A selection of T cell receptor gamma chains follows, all from one sample in a study of human gamma delta and Vdelta1 T cells. These receptors have no known antigen. TCRdb reanalyzed the PCR reads using CATT. This table has 4,000 to 5,000 gamma-chain clones, more than 30% appearing once. Sequencing was done on a sample of Vdelta1 gamma-delta T cells from blood grown in culture (DOT cells). These receptors were taken from a human donor in good health. CDR3s include the opening cysteine and the closing phenylalanine or tryptophan. Some rows mark clone size as missing; the rest say once, few, many or name a class of expanded clone.

clone_size cdr3_length j_call v_call cdr3_nt cdr3_aa
few 15 TRGJ1/TRGJ2 TRGV5 TGTGCCACCTGGGACAGGGGGTCCTTTTATTATAAGAAACTCTTT CATWDRGSFYYKKLF
NA 13 TRGJ1/TRGJ2 TRGV4 TGTGCCACCTGGGTCCCCCCGGATTATAAGAAACTCTTT CATWVPPDYKKLF
NA 13 TRGJ1/TRGJ2 TRGV8 TGTGCCACCTGGGATAGAGCTTATTATAAGAAACTCTTT CATWDRAYYKKLF
once 15 TRGJ1/TRGJ2 TRGV2 TGTGCCACCTGGGACGGGCCCAGGGGTAGATATAAGAAACTCTTT CATWDGPRGRYKKLF
few 14 TRGJ1/TRGJ2 TRGV9 TGTGCCTTGTGGGAGCCCCCCCAATATTATAAGAAACTCTTT CALWEPPQYYKKLF
NA 15 TRGJP2 TRGV4 TGTGCCACCTGGGATTCCCATAGTAGTGATTGGATCAAGACGTTT CATWDSHSSDWIKTF
NA 17 TRGJ1/TRGJ2 TRGV5 TGTGCCACCTGGGACAGGCCTACCTTAAAAAATTATTATAAGAAACTCTTT CATWDRPTLKNYYKKLF
NA 12 TRGJ1/TRGJ2 TRGV9 TGTGCCTTGTGGGAGGGGTATTATAAGAAACTCTTT CALWEGYYKKLF
few 12 TRGJ1/TRGJ2 TRGV2 TGTGCCACCTGGGACGAAAATTATAAGAAACTCTTT CATWDENYKKLF
medium-sized 15 TRGJ1/TRGJ2 TRGV5 TGTGCCACCTGGGACACGCAGGAGTCATATTATAAGAAACTCTTT CATWDTQESYYKKLF
medium-sized 16 TRGJP2 TRGV2 TGTGCCACCTGGGACGGGCCCGGTAGTAGTGATTGGATCAAGACGTTT CATWDGPGSSDWIKTF
few 11 TRGJ1/TRGJ2 TRGV9 TGTGCCTTGTGGGAGAGAGATAAGAAACTCTTT CALWERDKKLF
few 15 TRGJ1/TRGJ2 TRGV4 TGTGCCACCTGGGTTACCGTGCCGAATTATTATAAGAAACTCTTT CATWVTVPNYYKKLF
NA 12 TRGJ1/TRGJ2 TRGV5 TGTGCCACCTGGGACAGGCTTCATAAGAAACTCTTT CATWDRLHKKLF
few 12 TRGJ1/TRGJ2 TRGV4 TGTGCCACCTGGGATGAGCCTTATAAGAAACTCTTT CATWDEPYKKLF
NA 17 TRGJP1 TRGV4 TGTGCCACCTGGGATGGTGCCCATTCTACCACTGGTTGGTTCAAGATATTT CATWDGAHSTTGWFKIF
NA 14 TRGJ1/TRGJ2 TRGV3 TGTGCCACCTGGGACAGGTCTACTTATTATAAGAAACTCTTT CATWDRSTYYKKLF
few 13 TRGJ1/TRGJ2 TRGV8 TGTGCCACCTGGAGGATCCAATTTAATAAGAAACTCTTT CATWRIQFNKKLF
medium-sized 12 TRGJ1/TRGJ2 TRGV4 TGTGCCACCTGGGACGGGCCTACTAAGAAACTCTTT CATWDGPTKKLF
once 15 TRGJ1/TRGJ2 TRGV4 TGTGCTACCTGGGATGGGCCGGGGAATTATTATAAGAAACTCTTT CATWDGPGNYYKKLF
few 14 TRGJ1/TRGJ2 TRGV4 TGTGCCACCTGGGACGGGCCTTTTTATTATAAGAAACTCTTT CATWDGPFYYKKLF
medium-sized 14 TRGJ1/TRGJ2 TRGV3 TGTGCCACCTGGGACACCCCCCGTTATTATAAGAAACTCTTT CATWDTPRYYKKLF
once 12 TRGJ1/TRGJ2 TRGV4 TGTGCCACCTGGGATGGACTACTAGTACCGCTCTTT CATWDGLLVPLF
NA 15 TRGJ1/TRGJ2 TRGV5 TGTGCCACCTGGGACAGCCACCTCGATTATTATAAGAAACTCTTT CATWDSHLDYYKKLF
NA 15 TRGJ1/TRGJ2 TRGV4 TGTGCCACCTGGGACGGTCCTGGAGGTTATTATAAGAAACTCTTT CATWDGPGGYYKKLF
few 12 TRGJ1/TRGJ2 TRGV4 TGTGCCACCTGGGATGGGCGCTATAAGAAACTCTTT CATWDGRYKKLF
NA 13 TRGJP1 TRGV8 TGTGCCGCCTGGGATGCTCGAGGTTGGTTCAAGATATTT CAAWDARGWFKIF
NA 13 TRGJP2 TRGV9 TGTGCCTTGTGGAATAGTCGAGATTGGATCAAGACGTTT CALWNSRDWIKTF
large 14 TRGJ1/TRGJ2 TRGV2 TGTGCCACCTGGGACGGGCATTGGGATTATAAGAAACTCTTT CATWDGHWDYKKLF
NA 13 TRGJ1/TRGJ2 TRGV2 TGTGCCACCTGGGAGGCAAAGGGGTATAAGAAACTCTTT CATWEAKGYKKLF
NA 15 TRGJ1/TRGJ2 TRGV4 TGTGCCACCTGGGACGGTCGAATTTTGTATTATAAGAAACTCTTT CATWDGRILYYKKLF
few 12 TRGJ1/TRGJ2 TRGV3 TGTGCCACCTGGGACAGTTATTATAAGAAACTCTTT CATWDSYYKKLF
NA 14 TRGJ1/TRGJ2 TRGV4 TGTGCCACCTGGGGGAATGCGAATTATTATAAGAAACTCTTT CATWGNANYYKKLF
NA 13 TRGJ1/TRGJ2 TRGV2 TGTGCCACCTGGGACGGCCCCCCTGTTGGGAAACTCTTT CATWDGPPVGKLF
NA 14 TRGJ1/TRGJ2 TRGV5 TGTGCCACCTGGGACAGGCCCGATCATTATAAGAAACTCTTT CATWDRPDHYKKLF
few 13 TRGJP2 TRGV2 TGTGCCACCTGGGACGGAAATCTCTGGGTCAAGACGTTT CATWDGNLWVKTF
NA 15 TRGJP2 TRGV4 TGTGCCACCTGGGGCCCCAATAGTAGTGATTGGATCAAGACGTTT CATWGPNSSDWIKTF
NA 14 TRGJP2 TRGV8 TGTGCCACCTGGGGAACTAGTAGTGATTGGATCAAGACGTTT CATWGTSSDWIKTF
few 11 TRGJP1 TRGV10 TGTGCTGCGCACACTGGTTGGTTCAAGATATTT CAAHTGWFKIF
NA 13 TRGJ1/TRGJ2 TRGV4 TGTGCCACCTGGGATGGGCCTAGGTATAAGAAACTCTTT CATWDGPRYKKLF
few 13 TRGJ1/TRGJ2 TRGV3 TGTGCCACCTGGGACCAAAAATATTATAAGAAACTCTTT CATWDQKYYKKLF
NA 15 TRGJ1/TRGJ2 TRGV2 TGTGCCACCTGGGACGGGCTCTCGAATTATTATAAGAAACTCTTT CATWDGLSNYYKKLF
NA 13 TRGJ1/TRGJ2 TRGV5 TGTGCCACCTGGGATTTCGGGGATTATAAGAAACTCTTT CATWDFGDYKKLF
NA 14 TRGJ1/TRGJ2 TRGV4 TGTGCCACCTGGGATGGGCGATATTTGTATAAGAAACTCTTT CATWDGRYLYKKLF
NA 14 TRGJ1/TRGJ2 TRGV5 TGTGCCACCTGGGACAGGCTCCGTTATTATAAGAAACTCTTT CATWDRLRYYKKLF
NA 12 TRGJP2 TRGV8 TGTGCCACCTGGGATTGGGATTGGATCAAGACGTTT CATWDWDWIKTF
few 12 TRGJP2 TRGV2 TGTGCCACCTGGGACGGTAATTGGATCAAGACGTTT CATWDGNWIKTF
few 17 TRGJP2 TRGV3 TGTGCCACCTGGGACCCTCGAGTTCGTAGTAGTGATTGGATCAAGACGTTT CATWDPRVRSSDWIKTF
few 12 TRGJ1/TRGJ2 TRGV3 TGTGCCACCTGGGTCTATTATTATAAGAAACTCTTT CATWVYYYKKLF
large 13 TRGJ1/TRGJ2 TRGV2 TGTGCCACCTGGGACGGGCCTTATTATAAGAAACTCTTT CATWDGPYYKKLF
NA 12 TRGJ1/TRGJ2 TRGV4 TGTGCCACCTGGGACGGGCTTTATAAGAAACTCTTT CATWDGLYKKLF
few 15 TRGJ1/TRGJ2 TRGV9 TGTGCCTTGTGGGAGGTGCCGGGTCTTTATTATAAGAAACTCTTT CALWEVPGLYYKKLF
NA 17 TRGJP1 TRGV3 TGTGCCACCTGGGACAGGCGTCCTCATACCACTGGTTGGTTCAAGATATTC CATWDRRPHTTGWFKIF